One sample yielded the 28 T cell receptor beta chains listed below, sequenced in a study of T cells in Graves' hyperthyroidism and ophthalmopathy. RNA transcripts gave rise to amplified TCR beta CDR3 regions. The HTBI set primed first-round TCR CDR3 RT-PCR. In TCRdb, the multiplex PCR reads were re-called with MiXCR into one record per CDR3 protein. The sample holds around 660,000 distinct CDR3 sequences, about 45% seen once. Material for sequencing was peripheral blood or thyroid tissue (not recorded which). The receptor set was obtained from an adult man with Graves' disease, either hyperthyroidism or ophthalmopathy (not recorded which).

This clonotype was counted ten times or more. V and J are TRBV15 and TRBJ1-5, with TRBD1 as a possible D gene (5 bases). Germline CDR1 is LNHNV and CDR2 is YYDKDF (reference sequence). The CDR3 is 17 amino acids. V was shortened by 0 bases and J by 3 bases, with 15 bases between the two germline ends. CDR3 region: CATSRDEGPVSNQPQHF. CDR3 coding DNA: TGTGCCACCAGCAGAGATGAGGGGCCGGTATCCAATCAGCCCCAGCATTTT.

This clonotype was seen a handful of times. The chain links TRBV7-8 to TRBJ1-3; a possible D gene is TRBD1 (5 bases). Trimming left V 2 bases short and J 4 bases short, with 15 bases between. Germline CDR1 and CDR2: SGHVS and FQNEAQ. The length of the CDR3 is 16 residues. The CDR3 region is CASSLTGPDAGNTIYF. The CDR3 DNA reads TGTGCCAGCAGCTTAACGGGACCGGACGCAGGAAACACCATATATTTT.

Worth noting for this clonotype: This may be a read error: a much more frequent sequence differs by one nucleotide. The genes are TRBV2 and TRBJ1-6; 9 bases are shared with TRBD1. CDR1 and CDR2 (germline): SNHLY, FYNNEI. CDR3 size: 15 residues. CDR3: CANSVQGARNSPLHF. CDR3 nucleotides: TGTGCCAACAGTGTACAGGGGGCGCGTAATTCACCCCTCCACTTT.

This chain uses TRBV9 with TRBJ2-5; D is possibly TRBD1 (5 bases). This CDR3 has 16 residues. The V end was cut by 0 bases, the J end by 3 bases, with 15 bases between. Germline V lookup: CDR1 SGDLS, CDR2 YYNGEE. CDR3 nucleotides: TGTGCCAGCAGCGTAGCACTTCAGAGCAGGGAAGAGACCCAGTACTTC. Protein sequence: CASSVALQSREETQYF.

This clonotype showed up just a few times. A much larger clone is a single base away; this may be a read error. The rearrangement uses TRBV11-1 and TRBJ1-4, with TRBD1 matching 7 bases. Germline CDR1 and CDR2: SGHAT and FQDESV (reference sequence). Trimming cost V 2 bases and J 6 bases; bases outside gene matches: 3. The CDR3 is made up of 14 amino acids. The CDR3 loop reads CASSLRQGDEKLFF. The CDR3 coding sequence is TGTGCCAGCAGCTTAAGACAGGGTGATGAAAAACTGTTTTTT.

Regarding this clonotype: A much larger clone lies a single base off, so this may be a read error. V usage is TRBV29-1 and J usage is TRBJ1-1, with D hard to call. V gave up 5 bases and J gave up 5 bases, with 15 bases separating them. The germline V gene encodes CDR1 SQVTM and CDR2 ANQGSEA. The CDR3 spans 13 residues. CDR3 sequence: CSVQTRVLTEAFF. CDR3 nucleotide sequence: TGCAGCGTTCAAACAAGGGTTTTGACTGAAGCTTTCTTT.

The chain uses TRBV9 and TRBJ1-2; D is perhaps TRBD1 (6 bases). Trimming shortened V by 4 bases and J by 4 bases, and 17 bases separated the two germline ends. This CDR3 contains 15 residues. Germline CDR1 and CDR2: SGDLS and YYNGEE. CDR3 sequence reads: CASSRNRVGGYGYTF. CDR3 nucleotides: TGTGCCAGCAGCCGAAACAGGGTCGGTGGCTATGGCTACACCTTC.

The chain employs TRBV15 and TRBJ2-3, with D uncertain. Germline values: CDR1 LNHNV, CDR2 YYDKDF (reference sequence). Trimming removed 1 base from V and 3 bases from J, with 5 bases in between. This CDR3 comprises 13 residues. In nucleotides, the CDR3 is TGTGCCACCAGCAGAGGCAGGACAGATACGCAGTATTTT. Amino acid sequence: CATSRGRTDTQYF.

This sequence joins TRBV11-2 and TRBJ2-5; 12 positions agree with TRBD2. J was trimmed by 5 bases and V by 11 bases; bases with no gene match: 15. The CDR3 loop spans 16 amino acids. Germline-derived CDR1 and CDR2 are SGHAT and FQNNGV. The CDR3 region has the DNA TGTGCCTGGAGTTCCCTAGCGGGAGGGAGATATGAGACCCAGTACTTC. Protein product: CAWSSLAGGRYETQYF.

This clonotype was seen once. The rearrangement links TRBV5-7 to TRBJ1-1, with D hard to call. TRBV5-7 is labeled an ORF, and its function is uncertain. V was clipped by 4 bases and J by 8 bases, with 12 bases between them. The CDR3 is made up of 12 amino acids. Here the CDR3 reads CASSPNGLEAFF. In DNA, the CDR3 is TGTGCCAGCAGCCCGAACGGACTAGAAGCTTTCTTT.

The rearrangement links TRBV7-9 to TRBJ1-3; D is unresolved. CDR1 is SEHNR, CDR2 FQNEAQ, per germline (reference sequence). Deletions cut 5 bases from V and 4 bases from J, with 18 bases between. The CDR3 extends over 16 amino acids. The CDR3 coding sequence is TGTGCCAGCAGCCCTTCGGCGGGGAGTCCGGGAAACACCATATATTTT. Protein: CASSPSAGSPGNTIYF.

On this clonotype: At one end the junction does not follow the germline gene, possibly because of a read error. The CDR3 DNA is TGTGCCAGCAGCTTGGGCACGGTGTCCTGCGAGCAGTACTTC. Its translation is CASSLGTVSCEQYF. This rearrangement joins TRBV11-1 to TRBJ2-7, with D unclear. The CDR3 spans 14 residues. The V gene's germline CDR1 is SGHAT and CDR2 FQDESV (reference sequence).

The gene calls are TRBV7-2 and TRBJ1-2; TRBD1 might be the D (5 bases). The CDR3 totals 14 residues. Trimming removed 4 bases from V and 3 bases from J, with 12 bases in between. Looked up from germline, CDR1 is SGHTA and CDR2 is FQGNSA. CDR3 region: CASSSRTIHYGYTF. Written as DNA, the CDR3 is TGTGCCAGCAGCTCCAGGACAATCCACTATGGCTACACCTTC.

This chain joins TRBV19 and TRBJ2-7; TRBD2 matches 9 bases. Germline V lookup: CDR1 LNHDA, CDR2 SQIVND (reference sequence). V shed 5 bases, J shed 4 bases, and the junction held 9 bases outside the gene matches. CDR3 length equals 15 residues. The CDR3 DNA sequence: TGTGCCAGTAGTTTCCGTCTAGCGGGGAGTTACGAGCAGTACTTC. Its translation is CASSFRLAGSYEQYF.

The J gene is TRBJ2-7, the V gene TRBV20-1, with 14 bases identical to TRBD2. Germline lookup yields CDR1 DFQATT and CDR2 SNEGSKA (reference sequence). CDR3 length equals 15 residues. Unmatched junction bases numbered 10, after V lost 5 bases and J lost 7 bases. For the CDR3, the DNA is TGCAGTGCTGGACCCGGGACTAGCGGGAGTTGGGAGCAGTACTTC. Its protein is CSAGPGTSGSWEQYF.

The chain links TRBV10-3 to TRBJ2-5, with D tentatively TRBD1 or TRBD2 (5 bases each). The CDR3 has 14 residues. Germline lookup yields CDR1 ENHRY and CDR2 SYGVKD. V was clipped by 3 bases and J by 3 bases, with 11 bases between them. The CDR3 DNA is TGTGCCATCAGTGAAGGGACGGACGAAGAGACCCAGTACTTC. This gives the protein CAISEGTDEETQYF.

The V gene is TRBV19, the J gene TRBJ1-5; TRBD1 might be the D (6 bases). CDR1 and CDR2 from the germline V gene are LNHDA and SQIVND (reference sequence). The V end was cut by 1 base, the J end by 5 bases, with 12 bases between. CDR3 length equals 15 residues. CDR3 sequence: CASSIARTAHQPQHF. DNA of the CDR3: TGTGCCAGTAGTATAGCCCGGACAGCTCATCAGCCCCAGCATTTT.

The chain links TRBV7-9 to TRBJ2-6, with a weak D call TRBD2 (6 bases). V dropped 5 bases and J dropped 4 bases, with 15 bases sitting between them. Per germline, CDR1 SEHNR and CDR2 FQNEAQ (reference sequence). This CDR3 region has 16 residues. CDR3 residues: CASSHTLASGANVLTF. In DNA, the CDR3 is TGTGCCAGCAGCCACACTCTAGCGAGCGGGGCCAACGTCCTGACTTTC.

CDR3 coding DNA: TGTGCCAGCAGCGAATTGAGTAACAGGGAGACTGAAGCTTTCTTT. Its translation: CASSELSNRETEAFF. The chain joins TRBV6-2 or TRBV6-3 to TRBJ1-1, with D possibly TRBD1 on 6 matching bases. V was trimmed by 6 bases and J by 5 bases, leaving 19 bases between them. CDR1 is MNHEY and CDR2 is SVGEGT in the germline V gene. CDR3 length equals 15 residues.

V is TRBV7-2 and J is TRBJ1-4; 7 nucleotides align to TRBD1. This CDR3 is 16 amino acids long. Germline V lookup: CDR1 SGHTA, CDR2 FQGNSA. V trimming: 5 bases; J trimming: 4 bases; junction bases outside the gene matches: 10. The CDR3 region has the DNA TGTGCCAGCAGCCCACGGGGGACAGTAAATAATGAAAAACTGTTTTTT. Protein sequence: CASSPRGTVNNEKLFF.

This clonotype was counted many times. This rearrangement joins TRBV25-1 to TRBJ1-5; D gene uncertain. From germline, CDR1 is MGHDK and CDR2 SYGVNS. V was clipped by 2 bases and J by 3 bases, with 8 bases between them. The CDR3 extends over 14 amino acids. This CDR3 reads CASSEPGSNQPQHF. CDR3 DNA: TGTGCCAGCAGTGAACCAGGATCCAATCAGCCCCAGCATTTT.

This chain connects TRBV12-3 or TRBV12-4 to TRBJ1-5, with TRBD1 as a possible D gene (6 bases). The CDR3 is 15 amino acids. V dropped 4 bases and J dropped 0 bases, with 10 bases sitting between them. Here the CDR3 reads CASSSQGHSNQPQHF. The CDR3 nucleotides are TGTGCCAGCAGTTCTCAGGGGCATAGCAATCAGCCCCAGCATTTT.

The V call is TRBV29-1, the J call TRBJ2-5, with 10 bases identical to TRBD2. V gave up 6 bases and J gave up 1 base; unmatched junction bases: 2. The CDR3 sequence is 13 residues long. Germline assignment: CDR1 SQVTM and CDR2 ANQGSEA. The CDR3 region is CSVVAGGQETQYF. In DNA form, the CDR3 reads TGCAGCGTCGTAGCGGGAGGCCAAGAGACCCAGTACTTC.

This clonotype was recorded at least ten times. The V call is TRBV19, the J call TRBJ1-1; no definite D call. Per germline, CDR1 LNHDA and CDR2 SQIVND (reference sequence). The germline V and J ends were trimmed by 1 base and 2 bases, with 5 bases remaining between them. The CDR3 totals 13 residues. The CDR3 DNA sequence: TGTGCCAGTAGTATAGGCACTAACACTGAAGCTTTCTTT. Amino acids: CASSIGTNTEAFF.

In this sample, this clonotype turned up many times. One junction end disagrees with the germline gene, perhaps due to a read error. The rearrangement joins TRBV5-1 to TRBJ2-2; D is ambiguous. Per the germline V gene, CDR1 is SGHRS and CDR2 is YFSETQ. The CDR3 has 13 residues. As DNA, the CDR3 is TGTGCCAGCAGCTGGGGGAACACCGGGGAGCTGTTTTTT. Its protein product is CASSWGNTGELFF.

The V call is TRBV7-3, the J call TRBJ2-5; tentatively, D is TRBD2 (6 bases). From germline, CDR1 is SGHTA and CDR2 FQGTGA. The CDR3 is 14 amino acids. V was cut by 1 base and J by 4 bases, with 10 bases left in between. The CDR3, as DNA: TGTGCCAGCAGCTTAAGTAGAGCGGGAGAGACCCAGTACTTC. Protein product: CASSLSRAGETQYF.

This clonotype was found once. A single base separates this from a much larger clone, so it may be a read error. The chain uses TRBV29-1 and TRBJ2-7, with no clear D. Germline values: CDR1 SQVTM, CDR2 ANQGSEA. The CDR3 runs 16 residues. CDR3 nucleotide sequence: TGCAGCGTTGTCGGCTTTCCCGGCGATAGCTCCTACGGGCAGTACTTC. This codes for CSVVGFPGDSSYGQYF.

This clonotype was seen repeatedly, ten times or more. The rearrangement joins TRBV7-8 to TRBJ1-5; the match to TRBD1 covers 7 bases. Germline V gene data show CDR1 as SGHVS and CDR2 as FQNEAQ. CDR3 length: 15 amino acids. V was clipped by 2 bases and J by 2 bases; unmatched bases: 3. DNA for the CDR3: TGTGCCAGCAGCTTAACCGGGACAGGCAATCAGCCCCAGCATTTT. Its translation: CASSLTGTGNQPQHF.